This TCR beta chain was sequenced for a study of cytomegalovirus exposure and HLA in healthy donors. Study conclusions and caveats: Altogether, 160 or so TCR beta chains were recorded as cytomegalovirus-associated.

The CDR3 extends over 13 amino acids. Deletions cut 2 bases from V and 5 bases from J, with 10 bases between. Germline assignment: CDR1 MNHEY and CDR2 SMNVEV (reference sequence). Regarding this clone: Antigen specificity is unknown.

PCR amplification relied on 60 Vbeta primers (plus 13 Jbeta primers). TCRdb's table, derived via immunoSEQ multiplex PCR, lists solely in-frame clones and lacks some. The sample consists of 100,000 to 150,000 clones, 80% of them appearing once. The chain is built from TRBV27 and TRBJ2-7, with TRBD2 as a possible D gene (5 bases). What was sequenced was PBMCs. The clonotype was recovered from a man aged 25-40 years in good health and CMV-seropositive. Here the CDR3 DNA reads TGTGCCAGCAGTTTAAGAGGGAACAACGAGCAGTACTTC. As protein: CASSLRGNNEQYF.